This entry lists 3 T cell receptor beta chains sequenced from one sample in a study of T-cell reconstitution after alpha-beta-depleted transplantation in children. TCRbeta library construction was performed incorporating unique molecular identifiers. MiXCR, applied by TCRdb to the PCR reads, yields one record per CDR3 protein. Found here are around 670,000 distinct CDR3 sequences, over 10% of them singletons; the top ten hold 0.79%. The source material was PBMCs, sampled before TCRalphabeta/CD19-depleted stem cell transplant. Source of these receptors: a girl aged 2 to 10 with congenital amegakaryocytic thrombocytopenia, due to receive a stem cell transplant.

This clonotype was seen at least ten times. The gene calls are TRBV12-5 and TRBJ2-3; no definite D call. Trimming pared 6 bases from V and 2 bases from J, leaving 9 bases between. CDR3 length: 13 residues. Germline V CDR1 and CDR2: LGHNT, FRNRAP. The CDR3 bases are TGTGCTAGTGGCCCCCCGAACACAGATACGCAGTATTTT. Translated: CASGPPNTDTQYF.

This clonotype has a handful of counts. The chain couples TRBV4-2 to TRBJ2-1; D perhaps matches TRBD2 (7 bases). CDR3 length equals 14 residues. Deletions cut 2 bases from V and 10 bases from J, with 15 bases between. CDR1 and CDR2 from the germline V gene are LGHNA and YNFKEQ. Here the CDR3 reads CASSQRGGEPEQFF. Here the CDR3 DNA reads TGTGCCAGCAGCCAAAGAGGGGGGGAGCCAGAGCAGTTCTTC.

The chain joins TRBV7-6 to TRBJ1-5; 9 positions match TRBD1. The V gene end was trimmed by 5 bases and the J gene end by 7 bases; junction bases not matched to a gene: 6. Germline loops: CDR1 SGHVS, CDR2 FNYEAQ. The CDR3 spans 14 residues. CDR3 sequence reads: CASSAGQGMQPQHF. For the CDR3, the DNA is TGTGCCAGCAGCGCGGGACAGGGTATGCAGCCCCAGCATTTT.